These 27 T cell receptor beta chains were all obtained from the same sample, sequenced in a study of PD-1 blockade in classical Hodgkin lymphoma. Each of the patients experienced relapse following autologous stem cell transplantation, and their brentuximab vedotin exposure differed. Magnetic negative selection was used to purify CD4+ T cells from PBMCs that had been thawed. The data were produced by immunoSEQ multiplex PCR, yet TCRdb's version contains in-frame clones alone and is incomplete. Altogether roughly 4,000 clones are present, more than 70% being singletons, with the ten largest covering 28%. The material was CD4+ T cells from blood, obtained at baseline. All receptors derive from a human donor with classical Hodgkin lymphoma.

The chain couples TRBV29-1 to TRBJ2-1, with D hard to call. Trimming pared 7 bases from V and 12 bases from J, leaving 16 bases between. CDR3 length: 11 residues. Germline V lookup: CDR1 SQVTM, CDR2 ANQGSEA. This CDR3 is CSGDIQTVQFF. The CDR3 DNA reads TGCAGCGGGGATATTCAGACGGTGCAGTTCTTC.

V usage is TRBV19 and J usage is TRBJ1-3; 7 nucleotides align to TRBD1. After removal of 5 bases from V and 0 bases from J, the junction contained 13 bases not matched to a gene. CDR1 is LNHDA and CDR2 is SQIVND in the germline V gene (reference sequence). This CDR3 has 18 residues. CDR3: CASSAQGRSSYSGNTIYF. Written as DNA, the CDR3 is TGTGCCAGTAGTGCACAGGGGCGCTCCTCGTACTCTGGAAACACCATATATTTT.

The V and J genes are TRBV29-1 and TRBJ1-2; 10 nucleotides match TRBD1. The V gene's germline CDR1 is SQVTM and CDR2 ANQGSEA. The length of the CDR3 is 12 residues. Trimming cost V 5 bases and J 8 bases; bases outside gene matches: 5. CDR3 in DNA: TGCAGCGTTACCGACAGGGGGCTCGGCTACACCTTC. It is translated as CSVTDRGLGYTF. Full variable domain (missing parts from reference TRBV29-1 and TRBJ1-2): SAVISQKPSRDICQRGTSLTIQCQVDSQVTMMFWYRQQPGQSLTLIATANQGSEATYESGFVIDKFPISRPNLTFSTLTVSNMSPEDSSIYLCSVTDRGLGYTFGSGTRLTVV.

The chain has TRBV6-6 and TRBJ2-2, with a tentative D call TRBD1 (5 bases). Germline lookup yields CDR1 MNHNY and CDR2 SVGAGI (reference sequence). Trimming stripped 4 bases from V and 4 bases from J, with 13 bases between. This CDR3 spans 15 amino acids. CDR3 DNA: TGTGCCAGCAGTTGGGGCAGGGTTGGCACCGGGGAGCTGTTTTTT. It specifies CASSWGRVGTGELFF.

CDR3 in DNA: TGTGCCAGCTCAGCGGCGGGACTAGCGGGAGGTGGCTCCTACAATGAGCAGTTCTTC. Its protein is CASSAAGLAGGGSYNEQFF. The V call is TRBV18, the J call TRBJ2-1; 15 nucleotides align to TRBD2. The V gene's germline CDR1 is KGHSH and CDR2 LQKENI. The CDR3 consists of 19 residues. V was pared by 5 bases and J by 0 bases, with 8 bases of the junction left unmatched.

The CDR3 coding sequence is TGTGCCAGCACCTCCAGCTGGGGCGCGCCTAATGAAAAACTGTTTTTT. It yields the protein CASTSSWGAPNEKLFF. The chain combines TRBV5-8 with TRBJ1-4, with a possible D match to TRBD1 (5 bases). Germline CDR1 is SGHTS and CDR2 is YDEGEE. The CDR3 has 16 amino acids. V lost 6 bases and J 3 bases, leaving 18 bases between the germline ends.

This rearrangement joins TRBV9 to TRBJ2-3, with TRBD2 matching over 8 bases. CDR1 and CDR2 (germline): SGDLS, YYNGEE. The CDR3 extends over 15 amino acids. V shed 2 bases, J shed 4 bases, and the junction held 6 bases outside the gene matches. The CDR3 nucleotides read TGTGCCAGCAGCGTCGGGGGGGGCCGCCCAGATACGCAGTATTTT. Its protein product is CASSVGGGRPDTQYF.

Here the CDR3 reads CASSRGETQYF. DNA for the CDR3: TGTGCCAGCAGCCGGGGGGAGACCCAGTACTTC. V is TRBV6-5 and J is TRBJ2-5; weak D call: TRBD2 (6 bases). Germline CDR1 is MNHEY and CDR2 is SVGAGI. Between the trimmed V and J ends, which lost 6 bases and 5 bases, there was a span of 7 bases. The CDR3 loop spans 11 amino acids.

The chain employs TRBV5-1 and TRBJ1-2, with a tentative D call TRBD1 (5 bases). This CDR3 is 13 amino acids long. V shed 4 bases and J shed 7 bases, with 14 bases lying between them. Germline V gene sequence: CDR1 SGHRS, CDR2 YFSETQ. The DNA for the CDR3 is TGCGCCAGCAGCCCCGGAGCGGGGCCTGGCTACACCTTC. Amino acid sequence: CASSPGAGPGYTF.

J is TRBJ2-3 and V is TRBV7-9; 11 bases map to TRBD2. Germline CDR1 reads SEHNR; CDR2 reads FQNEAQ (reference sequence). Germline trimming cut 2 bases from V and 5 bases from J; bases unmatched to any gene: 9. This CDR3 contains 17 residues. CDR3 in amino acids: CASSLLLAGGAGDTQYF. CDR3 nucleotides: TGTGCCAGCAGCTTACTCTTAGCGGGGGGGGCGGGAGATACGCAGTATTTT.

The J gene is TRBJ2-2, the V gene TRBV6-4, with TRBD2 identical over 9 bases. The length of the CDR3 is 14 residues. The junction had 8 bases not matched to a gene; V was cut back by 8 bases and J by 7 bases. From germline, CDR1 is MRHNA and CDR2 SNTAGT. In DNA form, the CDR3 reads TGTGCCAGCCGAGCTAGCGGGGAGAACGGGGAGCTGTTTTTT. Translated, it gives CASRASGENGELFF.

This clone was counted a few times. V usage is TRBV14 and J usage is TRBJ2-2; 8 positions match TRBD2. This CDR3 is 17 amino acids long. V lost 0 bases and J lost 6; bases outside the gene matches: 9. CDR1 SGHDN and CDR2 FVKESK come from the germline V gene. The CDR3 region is CASSQDLWRGESGELFF. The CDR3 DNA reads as TGTGCCAGCAGCCAAGATCTTTGGCGGGGGGAGTCCGGGGAGCTGTTTTTT.

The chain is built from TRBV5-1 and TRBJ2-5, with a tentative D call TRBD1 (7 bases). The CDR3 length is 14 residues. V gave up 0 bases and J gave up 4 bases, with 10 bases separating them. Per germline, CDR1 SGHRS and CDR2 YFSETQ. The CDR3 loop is CASSLGQGGETQYF. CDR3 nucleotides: TGCGCCAGCAGCTTGGGTCAGGGGGGAGAGACCCAGTACTTC.

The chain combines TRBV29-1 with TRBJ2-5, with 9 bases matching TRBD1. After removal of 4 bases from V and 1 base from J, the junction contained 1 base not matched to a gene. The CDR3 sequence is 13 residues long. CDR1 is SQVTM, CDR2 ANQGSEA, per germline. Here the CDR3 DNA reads TGCAGCGTTGGGGACAGGGCCCAAGAGACCCAGTACTTC. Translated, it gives CSVGDRAQETQYF.

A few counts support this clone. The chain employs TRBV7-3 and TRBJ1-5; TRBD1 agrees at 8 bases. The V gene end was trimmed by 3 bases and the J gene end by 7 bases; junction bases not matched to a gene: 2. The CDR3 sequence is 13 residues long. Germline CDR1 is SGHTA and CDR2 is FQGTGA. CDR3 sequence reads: CASSLGQDQPQHF. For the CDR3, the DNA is TGTGCCAGCAGCTTGGGACAGGACCAGCCCCAGCATTTT.

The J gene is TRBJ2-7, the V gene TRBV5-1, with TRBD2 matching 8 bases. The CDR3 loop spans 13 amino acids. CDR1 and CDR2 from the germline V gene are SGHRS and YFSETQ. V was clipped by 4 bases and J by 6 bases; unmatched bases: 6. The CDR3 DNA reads TGCGCCAGCAGCGTCGGACTAGCAGCCGAGCAGTACTTC. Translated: CASSVGLAAEQYF.

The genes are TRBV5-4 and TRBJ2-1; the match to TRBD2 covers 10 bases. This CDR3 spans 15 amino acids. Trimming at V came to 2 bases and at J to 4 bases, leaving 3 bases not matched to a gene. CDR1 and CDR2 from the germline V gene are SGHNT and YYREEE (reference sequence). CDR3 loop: CASSLAGGKYNEQFF. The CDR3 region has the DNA TGTGCCAGCAGCTTAGCGGGAGGGAAGTACAATGAGCAGTTCTTC.

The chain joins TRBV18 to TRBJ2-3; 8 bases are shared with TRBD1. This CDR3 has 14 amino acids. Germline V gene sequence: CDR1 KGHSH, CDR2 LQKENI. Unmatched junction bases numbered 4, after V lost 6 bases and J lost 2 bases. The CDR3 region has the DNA TGTGCCAGCTCCGGACAGGGTATCACAGATACGCAGTATTTT. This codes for CASSGQGITDTQYF.

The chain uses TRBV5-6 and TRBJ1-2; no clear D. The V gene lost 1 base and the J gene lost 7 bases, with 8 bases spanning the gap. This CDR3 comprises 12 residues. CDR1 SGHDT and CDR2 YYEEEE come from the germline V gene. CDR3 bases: TGTGCCAGCAGCTTGACAGAGGGTGGCTACACCTTC. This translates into CASSLTEGGYTF.

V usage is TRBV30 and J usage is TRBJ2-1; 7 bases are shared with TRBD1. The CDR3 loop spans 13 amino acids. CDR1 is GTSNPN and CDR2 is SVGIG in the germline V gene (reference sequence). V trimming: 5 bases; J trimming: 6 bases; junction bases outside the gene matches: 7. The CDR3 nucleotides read TGTGCCTGGGAACCTAGACAGGGCAATGAGCAGTTCTTC. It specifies CAWEPRQGNEQFF.

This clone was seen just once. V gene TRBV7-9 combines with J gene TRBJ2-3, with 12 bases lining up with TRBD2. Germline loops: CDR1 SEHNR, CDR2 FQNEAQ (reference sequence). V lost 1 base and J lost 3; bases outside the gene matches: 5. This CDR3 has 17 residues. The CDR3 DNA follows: TGTGCCAGCAGCTTAGGTCGGACTAGCGGGGAAACAGATACGCAGTATTTT. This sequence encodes CASSLGRTSGETDTQYF.

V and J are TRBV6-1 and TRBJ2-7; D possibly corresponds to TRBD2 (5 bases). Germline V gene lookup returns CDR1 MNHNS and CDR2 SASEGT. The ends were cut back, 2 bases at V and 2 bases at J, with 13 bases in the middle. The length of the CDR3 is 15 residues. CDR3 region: CASSENPADPYEQYF. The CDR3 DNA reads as TGTGCCAGCAGTGAAAATCCAGCGGACCCCTACGAGCAGTACTTC.

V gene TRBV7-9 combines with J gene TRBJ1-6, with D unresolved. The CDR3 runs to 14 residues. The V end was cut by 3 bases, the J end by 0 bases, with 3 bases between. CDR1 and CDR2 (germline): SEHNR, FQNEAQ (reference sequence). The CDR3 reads CASSFSSYNSPLHF. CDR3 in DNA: TGTGCCAGCAGCTTTAGCTCCTATAATTCACCCCTCCACTTT.

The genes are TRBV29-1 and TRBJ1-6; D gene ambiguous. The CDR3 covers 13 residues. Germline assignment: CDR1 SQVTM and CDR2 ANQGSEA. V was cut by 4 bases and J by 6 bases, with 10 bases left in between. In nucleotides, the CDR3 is TGCAGCGTTGGTGAGGGAGGTAATTCACCCCTCCACTTT. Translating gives CSVGEGGNSPLHF.

Here the CDR3 DNA reads TGTGCCAGTATGGGAGGTTTTTGGCAGTTCTTC. Protein sequence: CASMGGFWQFF. The chain couples TRBV19 to TRBJ2-1; TRBD2 might be the D (6 bases). This CDR3 comprises 11 residues. Germline-derived CDR1 and CDR2 are LNHDA and SQIVND (reference sequence). The V end was cut by 7 bases, the J end by 12 bases, with 13 bases between.

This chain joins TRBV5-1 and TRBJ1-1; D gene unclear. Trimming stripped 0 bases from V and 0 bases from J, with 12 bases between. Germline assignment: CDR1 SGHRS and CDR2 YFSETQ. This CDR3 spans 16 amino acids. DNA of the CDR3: TGCGCCAGCAGCTTGGCCAAGAACTTGATGAACACTGAAGCTTTCTTT. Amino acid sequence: CASSLAKNLMNTEAFF.

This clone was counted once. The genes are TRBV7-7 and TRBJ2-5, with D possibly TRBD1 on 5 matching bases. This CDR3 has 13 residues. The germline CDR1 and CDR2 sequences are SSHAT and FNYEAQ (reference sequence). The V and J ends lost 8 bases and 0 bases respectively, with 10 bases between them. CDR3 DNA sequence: TGTGCCAGCGGGAAGGGGTACCAAGAGACCCAGTACTTC. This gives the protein CASGKGYQETQYF.